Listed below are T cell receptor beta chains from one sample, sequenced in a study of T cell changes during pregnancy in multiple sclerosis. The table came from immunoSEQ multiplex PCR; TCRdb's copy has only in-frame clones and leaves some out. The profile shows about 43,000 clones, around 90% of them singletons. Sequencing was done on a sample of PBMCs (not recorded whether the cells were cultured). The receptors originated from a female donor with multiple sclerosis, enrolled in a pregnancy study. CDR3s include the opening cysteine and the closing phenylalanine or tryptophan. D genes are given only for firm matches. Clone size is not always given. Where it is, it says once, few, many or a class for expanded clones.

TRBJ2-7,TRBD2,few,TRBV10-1,CASSGSGSSYEQYF,TGCGCCAGCAGCGGTAGCGGGAGCTCCTACGAGCAGTACTTC
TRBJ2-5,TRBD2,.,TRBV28,CASSLGLAGVGETQYF,TGTGCCAGCAGTTTAGGTTTAGCGGGAGTCGGCGAGACCCAGTACTTC
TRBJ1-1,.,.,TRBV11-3,CASSLGSKGEGEAFF,TGTGCCAGCAGCTTAGGTTCAAAAGGGGAGGGTGAAGCTTTCTTT
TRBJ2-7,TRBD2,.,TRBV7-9,CASSSMGREWDEQYF,TGTGCCAGCAGCTCTATGGGGCGGGAGTGGGACGAGCAGTACTTC
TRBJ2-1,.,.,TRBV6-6,CASSPWTTNEQFF,TGTGCCAGCAGTCCCTGGACTACCAATGAGCAGTTCTTC
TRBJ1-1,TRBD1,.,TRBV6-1,CATRPGQASEAFF,TGTGCCACAAGACCGGGACAGGCTTCTGAAGCTTTCTTT
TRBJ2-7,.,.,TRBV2,CASSDDAYEQYF,TGTGCCAGCAGTGACGATGCCTACGAGCAGTACTTC
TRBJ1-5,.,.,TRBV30,CAWSTAPGRANQPQHF,TGTGCCTGGAGTACCGCCCCGGGACGGGCAAATCAGCCCCAGCATTTT
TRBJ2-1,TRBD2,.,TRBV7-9,CASSLRSGRYNEQFF,TGTGCCAGCAGCCTCCGGAGCGGGAGGTACAATGAGCAGTTCTTC
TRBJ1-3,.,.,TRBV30,CAWSPTLSSGNTIYF,TGTGCCTGGAGTCCTACGCTGAGCTCTGGAAACACCATATATTTT
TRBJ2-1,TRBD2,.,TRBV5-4,CASSLFLAAYNEQFF,TGTGCCAGCAGCTTGTTCCTAGCGGCCTACAATGAGCAGTTCTTC
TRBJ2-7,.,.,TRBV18,CASSQGHRDNHYEQYF,TGTGCCAGCTCTCAGGGTCACCGGGACAACCACTACGAGCAGTACTTC
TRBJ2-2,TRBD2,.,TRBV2,CASNWRERGELFF,TGTGCCAGCAATTGGCGGGAGCGCGGGGAGCTGTTTTTT
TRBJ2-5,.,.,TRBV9,CASSVGSTGTQYF,TGTGCCAGCAGCGTAGGTTCCACAGGGACCCAGTACTTC
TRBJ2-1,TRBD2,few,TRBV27,CASSSTWDYLNNEQFF,TGTGCCAGCAGTTCAACCTGGGACTACCTAAACAATGAGCAGTTCTTC
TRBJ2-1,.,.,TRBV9,CASRAESYNEQFF,TGTGCCAGCAGAGCCGAGAGCTACAATGAGCAGTTCTTC
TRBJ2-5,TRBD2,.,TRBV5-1,CASTDISAVFGGGLADQETQYF,TGCGCCAGTACCGATATTAGCGCGGTATTTGGGGGGGGACTAGCGGACCAAGAGACCCAGTACTTC
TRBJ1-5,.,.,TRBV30,CAWSVQGGSIYHQPQHF,TGTGCCTGGAGTGTACAGGGCGGCTCCATATATCATCAGCCCCAGCATTTT
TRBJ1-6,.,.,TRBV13,CASSIQGIDSPLHF,TGTGCCAGCAGCATACAGGGAATTGATTCACCCCTCCACTTT
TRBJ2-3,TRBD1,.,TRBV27,CASSLNPGQGSGTDTQYF,TGTGCCAGCAGTTTAAATCCGGGACAGGGTAGCGGGACAGATACGCAGTATTTT
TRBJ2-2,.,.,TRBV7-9,CASSHNLVTGELFF,TGTGCCAGCAGCCACAATCTGGTCACCGGGGAGCTGTTTTTT
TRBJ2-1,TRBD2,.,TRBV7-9,CASSPLAGLYNEQFF,TGTGCCAGCAGCCCGTTAGCGGGGCTATACAATGAGCAGTTCTTC
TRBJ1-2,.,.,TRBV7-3,CASSLDGEEGYGYTF,TGTGCCAGCAGCCTGGACGGTGAGGAAGGTTATGGCTACACCTTC
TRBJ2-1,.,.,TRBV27,CASSYDGGHTEQFF,TGTGCCAGCAGCTACGATGGGGGACACACTGAGCAGTTCTTC
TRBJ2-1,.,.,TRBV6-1,CASSVGQGWGVNEQFF,TGTGCCAGCAGTGTGGGCCAGGGATGGGGGGTCAATGAGCAGTTCTTC
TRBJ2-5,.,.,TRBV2,CASSRQEEETQYF,TGTGCCAGCAGTCGACAGGAGGAAGAGACCCAGTACTTC
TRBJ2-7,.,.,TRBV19,CASSELGAYEQYF,TGTGCCAGTAGCGAATTGGGGGCTTACGAGCAGTACTTC
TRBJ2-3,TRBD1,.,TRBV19,CASSDRTGSTDTQYF,TGTGCCAGTAGTGACCGGACAGGCAGCACAGATACGCAGTATTTT
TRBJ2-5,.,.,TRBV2,CASARDIEETQYF,TGTGCCAGCGCTCGGGACATAGAAGAGACCCAGTACTTC